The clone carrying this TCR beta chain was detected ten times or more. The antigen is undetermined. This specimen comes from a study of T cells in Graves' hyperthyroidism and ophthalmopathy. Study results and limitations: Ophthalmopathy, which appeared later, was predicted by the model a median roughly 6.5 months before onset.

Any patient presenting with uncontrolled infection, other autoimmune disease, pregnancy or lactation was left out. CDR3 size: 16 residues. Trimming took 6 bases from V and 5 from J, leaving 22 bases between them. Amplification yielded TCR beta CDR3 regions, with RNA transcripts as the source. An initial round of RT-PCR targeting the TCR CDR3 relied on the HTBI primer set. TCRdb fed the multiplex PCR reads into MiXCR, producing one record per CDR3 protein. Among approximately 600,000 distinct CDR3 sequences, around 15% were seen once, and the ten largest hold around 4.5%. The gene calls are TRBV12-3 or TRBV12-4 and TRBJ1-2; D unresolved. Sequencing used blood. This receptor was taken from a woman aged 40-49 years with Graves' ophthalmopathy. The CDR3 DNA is TGTGCCAGCAGCAAACATTCCCGGCGGGAATGGTATGGCTACACCTTC. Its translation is CASSKHSRREWYGYTF.